The 9 T cell receptor beta chains listed next were all sequenced from one sample in a study of metastatic and nonmetastatic thyroid tumors. Via MiXCR, TCRdb re-called the PCR reads. The data contain roughly 30,000 clones, 18% of them seen just once; the ten biggest clones take up 8% to 11%. Before thyroid surgery, none of the patients had received any treatment. Input material: blood. The receptors shown here come from a female donor with papillary thyroid cancer or a benign thyroid nodule (not recorded which). Some clones in this sample may be carry-over from other donors' samples.

This clone has a count of ten or more. The V gene is TRBV20-1, the J gene TRBJ1-2, with 7 positions matching TRBD1. In germline, CDR1 is DFQATT, CDR2 SNEGSKA (reference sequence). J lost 4 bases, V lost 6 bases, and 8 bases had no gene match. CDR3 size: 13 residues. The CDR3 nucleotides are TGCAGTGCACGGGACAGTGCCTCCTATGGCTACACCTTC. Its protein is CSARDSASYGYTF.

This clone has more than one count but fewer than ten. The chain combines TRBV6-2 or TRBV6-3 with TRBJ2-1; TRBD1 aligns across 7 bases. This CDR3 region has 16 residues. Germline V CDR1 and CDR2: MNHEY, SVGEGT. With V trimmed by 6 bases and J by 4 bases, 12 bases remained unmatched. As DNA, the CDR3 is TGTGCCAGCAGAGACCCAGGGGGATTTGGGTACAATGAGCAGTTCTTC. This gives the protein CASRDPGGFGYNEQFF.

The sample holds many counts of this clone. The rearrangement links TRBV11-1 to TRBJ2-3; weak D call: TRBD1 (6 bases). This CDR3 comprises 17 residues. V lost 8 bases and J 4 bases, leaving 25 bases between the germline ends. CDR1 and CDR2 from the germline V gene are SGHAT and FQDESV (reference sequence). The chain's CDR3 is CASDSSRTAARPDTQYF. The CDR3 DNA reads TGTGCCAGCGATAGTTCAAGGACAGCGGCACGTCCAGATACGCAGTATTTT.

As regards this clone: At one end, the junction sequence differs from germline, possibly due to a read error. The chain recombines TRBV11-2 with TRBJ1-5; D is ambiguous. CDR3 length: 15 residues. The germline gives CDR1 SGHAT, CDR2 FQNNGV. The CDR3 here is CASSADGLSGQPKHF. CDR3 DNA sequence: TGTGCCAGCAGCGCGGACGGACTTTCGGGTCAGCCCAAGCATTTT.

This clone occurred a few times. Possible read error: a much larger clone is one base away. This chain uses TRBV24-1 with TRBJ2-5; 7 bases align to TRBD1. The CDR3 is made up of 14 amino acids. Germline CDR1 reads KGHDR; CDR2 reads SFDVKD. For the CDR3, the DNA is TGTACCACCAGTGACGGACAGGAGCATGAGACCCAGTACTTC. Encoded protein: CTTSDGQEHETQYF.

This clone has a count of ten or more. The chain combines TRBV30 with TRBJ2-2; D possibly corresponds to TRBD1 (6 bases). The V end lost 1 base, the J end lost 3 bases, and 12 bases lay between the germline ends. The V gene's germline CDR1 is GTSNPN and CDR2 SVGIG (reference sequence). The length of the CDR3 is 15 residues. The CDR3 coding sequence is TGTGCCTGGAGTGAGCCAGGGGCGGACACCGGGGAGCTGTTTTTT. Amino acid sequence: CAWSEPGADTGELFF.

This clone was counted at least ten times. V gene TRBV5-1 combines with J gene TRBJ2-6; D assignment may be TRBD1 or TRBD2 (5 bases each). The CDR3 runs to 18 residues. Trimming pared 0 bases from V and 0 bases from J, leaving 13 bases between. Germline-derived CDR1 and CDR2 are SGHRS and YFSETQ. The CDR3 protein is CASSLVGDAISGANVLTF. CDR3 bases: TGCGCCAGCAGCTTGGTAGGGGACGCCATCTCTGGGGCCAACGTCCTGACTTTC.

This clone came up a few times. The junction does not match germline at one end; this may be a read error. This CDR3 is also generated by other DNA sequences in the sample. V gene TRBV27 combines with J gene TRBJ2-3, with D tentatively TRBD2 (6 bases). Germline CDR1 is MNHEY and CDR2 is SMNVEV (reference sequence). The CDR3 runs 15 residues. The CDR3 spells CASSFLLGGTDTQYF. The DNA of the CDR3 is TGTGCCAGCAGTTTCCTTCTTGGGGGGACTGATACTCAGTATTTT.

This clone is classed as medium-sized. The CDR3 protein is CASSFRGTSTYNEQFF. The CDR3 DNA follows: TGTGCCAGCAGCTTTCGTGGGACATCAACCTACAATGAGCAGTTCTTC. This rearrangement joins TRBV11-2 to TRBJ2-1, with TRBD1 as a possible D gene (6 bases). This CDR3 is built from 16 residues. Germline V lookup: CDR1 SGHAT, CDR2 FQNNGV. Trimming removed 3 bases from V and 2 bases from J, with 14 bases in between.